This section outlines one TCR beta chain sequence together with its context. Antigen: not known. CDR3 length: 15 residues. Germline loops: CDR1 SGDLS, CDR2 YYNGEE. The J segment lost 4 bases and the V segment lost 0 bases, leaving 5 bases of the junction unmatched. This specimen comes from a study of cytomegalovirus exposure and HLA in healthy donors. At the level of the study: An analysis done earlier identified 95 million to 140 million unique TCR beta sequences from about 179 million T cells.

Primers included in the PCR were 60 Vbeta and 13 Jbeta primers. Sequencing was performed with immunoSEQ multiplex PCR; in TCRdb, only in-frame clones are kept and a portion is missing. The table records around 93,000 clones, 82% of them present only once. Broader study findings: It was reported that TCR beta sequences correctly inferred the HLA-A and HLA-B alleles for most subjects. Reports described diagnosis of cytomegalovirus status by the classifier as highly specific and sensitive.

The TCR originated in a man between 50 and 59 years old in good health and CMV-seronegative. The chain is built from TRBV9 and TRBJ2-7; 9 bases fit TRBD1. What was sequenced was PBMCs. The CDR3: CASSVEGTGLYEQYF. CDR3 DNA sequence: TGTGCCAGCAGCGTAGAAGGGACAGGGTTGTACGAGCAGTACTTC. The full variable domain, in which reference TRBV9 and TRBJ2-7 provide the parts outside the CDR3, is DSGVTQTPKHLITATGQRVTLRCSPRSGDLSVYWYQQSLDQGLQFLIQYYNGEERAKGNILERFSAQQFPDLHSELNLSSLELGDSALYFCASSVEGTGLYEQYFGPGTRLTVT.